Listed here is a single T cell receptor (beta chain). Its antigen remains unidentified. Base qualities were left out, and no much larger clone turns up one base away. This sample was taken from a study of CD8+ T cells in alopecia areata (dated by TCRdb to 2017 to 2018). Context from the whole study: High-throughput TCRbeta sequencing was used to examine T cell clonal expansion in alopecia areata in both the C3H/HeJ mouse model and human patients. The RNA source kit depended on sample type: the PAXgene miRNA kit for fixed scalp, the miRNeasy kit for PBMCs, and the RNeasy kit for mouse skin. TCRbeta CDR3 regions were amplified by immunoSEQ multiplex PCR using 35 Vbeta forward and 13 Jbeta reverse primers. Scalp tissue and sorted CD4+ and CD8+ peripheral blood T cells from patchy and totalis/universalis alopecia areata patients and from healthy controls were covered by human TCRbeta sequencing. Scalp clonality was compared across normal scalp (n=4), patchy alopecia areata scalp (n=8), and alopecia totalis/universalis scalp (n=8). The investigation overall reported the following: Shared TCR sequences between patients were less evident than in mice, which may be partly attributable to HLA diversity in the patient population. Compared with normal scalp, lesional scalp, particularly in alopecia totalis/universalis, had higher clonality and more expanded CD8+ clones, which suggests antigenic drive. Scalp TCR repertoire analysis is complicated because resident alphabeta T cells in normal human skin are also sequenced, whereas mouse skin is dominated by gammadelta T cells.

PBMCs were separated by density centrifugation and stained for CD3, CD4 and CD8, after which CD4+ and CD8+ T cells were sorted on a FACSAria. Scalp biopsies and blood samples were provided by unaffected controls. Via the germline V gene, CDR1 is SQVTM and CDR2 ANQGSEA. Including the terminal cysteine and phenylalanine, the CDR3 comprises 13 residues. The CDR3 DNA has 39 bases and is translated from base 1. The germline V and J ends show losses of 5 bases and 0 bases respectively, and no gene match explains 3 bases of the junction. The library was produced with the immunoSEQ multiplex PCR assay. RNA was extracted from all samples and reverse transcribed into cDNA as template for TCR sequencing. SuperScript III was used for first-strand cDNA synthesis, primed with a 2:1 mix of oligo-dT and random hexamers. Amplification bias was assessed with a synthetic immune receptor repertoire, and residual bias was removed computationally. From the authors' description of their analysis: Raw reads were preprocessed for error removal, and CDR3 was defined according to IMGT conventions as running from the conserved cysteine to phenylalanine. Clonality was calculated as 1 minus Shannon entropy normalized by log2 of the number of productive unique TCRs. Scalp TCRbeta sequences were cross-referenced with sorted blood CD4 and CD8 repertoires so that the CD4 or CD8 identity of scalp clones could be inferred. Sourced from immuneACCESS, this table was stored by TCRdb with only in-frame sequences that have V and J called. A share of the clones is absent; for the studies checked, an unresolved V gene accounts for under half, and the remainder has no known explanation. Clonal size and the V and J genes are those of that table, whereas D and trimming came from the DNA. The sample includes some 100,000 clones, with less than 70% observed a single time. Of the sample, 2.8% is held by the ten largest clones.

Specimen: CD4+ T cells sorted from blood. Here the chain combines TRBV29-1 and TRBJ2-7, and TRBD1 aligns with 8 junction nucleotides. The clonotype comes from a human donor in good health. This receptor carries the CDR3 CSVQGAVSYEQYF. In nucleotide form, the sequence is TGCAGCGTTCAGGGGGCGGTCTCCTACGAGCAGTACTTC.